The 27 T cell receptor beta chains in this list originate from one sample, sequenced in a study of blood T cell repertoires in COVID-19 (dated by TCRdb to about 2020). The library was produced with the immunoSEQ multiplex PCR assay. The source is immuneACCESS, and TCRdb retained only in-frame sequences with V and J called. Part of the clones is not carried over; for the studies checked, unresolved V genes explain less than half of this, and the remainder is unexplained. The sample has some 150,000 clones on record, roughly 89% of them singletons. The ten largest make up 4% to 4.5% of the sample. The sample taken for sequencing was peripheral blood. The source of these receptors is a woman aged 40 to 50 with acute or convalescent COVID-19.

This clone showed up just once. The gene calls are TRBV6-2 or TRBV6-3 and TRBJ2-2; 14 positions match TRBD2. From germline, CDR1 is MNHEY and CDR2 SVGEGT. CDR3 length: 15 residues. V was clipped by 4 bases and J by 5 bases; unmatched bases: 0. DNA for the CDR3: TGTGCCAGCAGTTGGACTAGCGGGGGGACCGGGGAGCTGTTTTTT. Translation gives CASSWTSGGTGELFF.

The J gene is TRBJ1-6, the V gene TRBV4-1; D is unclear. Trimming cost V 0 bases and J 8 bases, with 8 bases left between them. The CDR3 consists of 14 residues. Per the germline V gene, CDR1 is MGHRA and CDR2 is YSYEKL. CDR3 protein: CASSQDTAYSPLHF. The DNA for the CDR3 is TGCGCCAGCAGCCAAGATACAGCCTATTCACCCCTCCACTTT.

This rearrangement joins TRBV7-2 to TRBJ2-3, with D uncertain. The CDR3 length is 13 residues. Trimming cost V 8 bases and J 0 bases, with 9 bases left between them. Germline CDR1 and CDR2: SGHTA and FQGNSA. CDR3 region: CASAAYSTDTQYF. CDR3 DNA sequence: TGTGCCAGCGCCGCCTATAGCACAGATACGCAGTATTTT.

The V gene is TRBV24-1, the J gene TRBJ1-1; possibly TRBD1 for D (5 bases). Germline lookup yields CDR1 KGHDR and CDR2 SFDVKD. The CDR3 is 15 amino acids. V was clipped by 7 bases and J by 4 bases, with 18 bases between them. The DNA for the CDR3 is TGTGCCACCAGAACGGAGGGGCCCCGGGGCACTGAAGCTTTCTTT. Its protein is CATRTEGPRGTEAFF.

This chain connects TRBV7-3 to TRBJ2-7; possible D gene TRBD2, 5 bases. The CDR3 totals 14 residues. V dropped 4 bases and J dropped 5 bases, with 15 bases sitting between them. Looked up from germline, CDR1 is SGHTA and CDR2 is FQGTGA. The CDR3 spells CASSSPASPHEQYF. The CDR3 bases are TGTGCCAGCAGCTCCCCGGCTAGCCCTCACGAGCAGTACTTC.

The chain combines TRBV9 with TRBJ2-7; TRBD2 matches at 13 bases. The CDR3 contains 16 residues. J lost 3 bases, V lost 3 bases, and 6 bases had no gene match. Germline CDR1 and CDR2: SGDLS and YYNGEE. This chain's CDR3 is CASSASGLAGSYEQYF. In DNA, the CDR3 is TGTGCCAGCAGCGCCTCGGGACTAGCGGGGAGCTACGAGCAGTACTTC.

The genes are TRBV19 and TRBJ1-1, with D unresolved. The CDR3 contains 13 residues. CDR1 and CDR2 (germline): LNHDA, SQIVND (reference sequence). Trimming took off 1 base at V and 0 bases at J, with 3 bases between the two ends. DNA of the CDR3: TGTGCCAGTAGTATAGCCGTGAACACTGAAGCTTTCTTT. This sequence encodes CASSIAVNTEAFF.

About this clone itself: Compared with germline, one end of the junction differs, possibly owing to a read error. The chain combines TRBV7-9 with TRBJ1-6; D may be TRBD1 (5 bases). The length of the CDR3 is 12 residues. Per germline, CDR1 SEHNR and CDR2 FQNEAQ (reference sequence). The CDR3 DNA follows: TGTGCCAGCAGCTCCGGAGGGACTGACTTAGGCTTT. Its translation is CASSSGGTDLGF.

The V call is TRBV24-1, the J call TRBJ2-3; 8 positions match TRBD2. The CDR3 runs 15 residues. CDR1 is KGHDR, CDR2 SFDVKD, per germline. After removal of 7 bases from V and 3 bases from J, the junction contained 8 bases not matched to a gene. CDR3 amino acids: CATRKERESTDTQYF. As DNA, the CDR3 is TGTGCCACCAGGAAGGAGCGGGAGTCGACAGATACGCAGTATTTT.

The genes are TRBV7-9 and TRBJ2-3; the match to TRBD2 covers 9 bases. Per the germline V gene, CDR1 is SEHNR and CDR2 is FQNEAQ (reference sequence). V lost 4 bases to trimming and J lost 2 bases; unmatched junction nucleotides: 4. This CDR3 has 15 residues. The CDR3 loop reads CASSSLAGSTDTQYF. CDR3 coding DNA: TGTGCCAGCAGCTCCCTAGCGGGGTCCACAGATACGCAGTATTTT.

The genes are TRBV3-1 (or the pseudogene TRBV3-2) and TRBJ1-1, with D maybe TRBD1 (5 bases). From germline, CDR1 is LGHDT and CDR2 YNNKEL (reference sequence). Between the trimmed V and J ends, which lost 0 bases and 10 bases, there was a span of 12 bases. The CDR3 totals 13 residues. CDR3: CASSQEEGARAFF. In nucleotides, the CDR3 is TGTGCCAGCAGCCAAGAGGAAGGGGCGAGAGCTTTCTTT.

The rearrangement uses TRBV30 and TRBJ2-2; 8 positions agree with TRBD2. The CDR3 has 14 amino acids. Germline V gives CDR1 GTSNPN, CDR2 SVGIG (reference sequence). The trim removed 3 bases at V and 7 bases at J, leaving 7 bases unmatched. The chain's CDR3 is CAWRYAGGVGELFF. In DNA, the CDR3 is TGTGCCTGGAGGTACGCGGGAGGAGTCGGGGAGCTGTTTTTT.

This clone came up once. CDR3 protein: CASSQETGDFQETQYF. CDR3 nucleotide sequence: TGCGCCAGCAGCCAGGAAACAGGAGATTTTCAAGAGACCCAGTACTTC. The chain has TRBV4-1 and TRBJ2-5, with a tentative D call TRBD1 (5 bases). The CDR3 totals 16 residues. Between the trimmed V and J ends, which lost 3 bases and 2 bases, there was a span of 16 bases. Germline CDR1 is MGHRA and CDR2 is YSYEKL.

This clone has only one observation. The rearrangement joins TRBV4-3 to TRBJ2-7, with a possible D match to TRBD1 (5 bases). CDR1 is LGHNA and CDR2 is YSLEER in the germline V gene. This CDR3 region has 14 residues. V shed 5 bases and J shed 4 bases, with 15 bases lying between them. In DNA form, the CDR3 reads TGCGCCAGCAGCGTCTCCAGTTACAGGTACGAGCAGTACTTC. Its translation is CASSVSSYRYEQYF.

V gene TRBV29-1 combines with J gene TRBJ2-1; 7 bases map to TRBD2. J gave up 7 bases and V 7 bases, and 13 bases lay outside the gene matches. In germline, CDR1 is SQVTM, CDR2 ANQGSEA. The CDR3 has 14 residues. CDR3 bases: TGCAGCGCAGCCAAGCTACTAGCGACAAATGAGCAGTTCTTC. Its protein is CSAAKLLATNEQFF.

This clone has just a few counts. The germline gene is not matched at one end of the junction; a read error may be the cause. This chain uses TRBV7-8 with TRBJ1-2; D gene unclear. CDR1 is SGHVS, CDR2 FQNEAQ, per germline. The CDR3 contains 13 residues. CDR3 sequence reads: CASSLAANYGYTF. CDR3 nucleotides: TGTGCCAGCAGCTTAGCCGCTAATTATGGCTACACCTTC.

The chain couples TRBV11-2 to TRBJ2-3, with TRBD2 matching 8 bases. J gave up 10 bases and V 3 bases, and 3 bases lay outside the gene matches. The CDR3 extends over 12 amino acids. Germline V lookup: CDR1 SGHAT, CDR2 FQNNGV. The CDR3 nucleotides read TGTGCCAGCAGCTTCAGCGGGGGCGCGCAGTATTTT. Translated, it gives CASSFSGGAQYF.

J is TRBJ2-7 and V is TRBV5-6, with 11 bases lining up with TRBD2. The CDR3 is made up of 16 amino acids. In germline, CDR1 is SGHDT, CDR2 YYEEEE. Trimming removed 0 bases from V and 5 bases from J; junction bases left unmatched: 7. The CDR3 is CASSLVTSGRDDEQYF. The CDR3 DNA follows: TGTGCCAGCAGCTTGGTAACTAGCGGGAGAGACGACGAGCAGTACTTC.

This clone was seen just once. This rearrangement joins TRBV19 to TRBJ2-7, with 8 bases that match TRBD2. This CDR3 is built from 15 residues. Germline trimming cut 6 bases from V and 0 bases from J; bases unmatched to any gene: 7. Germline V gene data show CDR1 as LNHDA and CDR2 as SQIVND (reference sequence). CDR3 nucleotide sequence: TGTGCCAGTAGCCCGGGACTAGGACCCTCCTACGAGCAGTACTTC. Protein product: CASSPGLGPSYEQYF.

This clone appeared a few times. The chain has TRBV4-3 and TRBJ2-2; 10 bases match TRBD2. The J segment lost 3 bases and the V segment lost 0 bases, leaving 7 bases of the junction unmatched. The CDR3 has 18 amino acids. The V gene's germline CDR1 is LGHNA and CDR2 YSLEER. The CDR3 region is CASSQELLAGGHTGELFF. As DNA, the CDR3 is TGCGCCAGCAGCCAAGAGTTGTTAGCGGGAGGCCACACCGGGGAGCTGTTTTTT.

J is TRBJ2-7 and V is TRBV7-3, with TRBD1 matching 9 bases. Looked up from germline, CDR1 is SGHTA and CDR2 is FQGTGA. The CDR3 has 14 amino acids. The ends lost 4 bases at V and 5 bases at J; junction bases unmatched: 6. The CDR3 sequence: CASSSGTGKNEQYF. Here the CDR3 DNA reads TGTGCCAGCAGCTCCGGGACAGGGAAGAACGAGCAGTACTTC.

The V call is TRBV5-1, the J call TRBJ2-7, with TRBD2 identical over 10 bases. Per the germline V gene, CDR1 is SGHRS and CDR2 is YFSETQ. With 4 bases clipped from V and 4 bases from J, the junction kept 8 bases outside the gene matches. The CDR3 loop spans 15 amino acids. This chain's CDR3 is CASSTLAGERYEQYF. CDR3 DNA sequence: TGCGCCAGCAGCACTCTAGCGGGGGAGAGATACGAGCAGTACTTC.

In DNA, the CDR3 is TGTGCCTGGAGAGAGCAGGGGGTAGCCGGGGAGCTGTTTTTT. It translates to CAWREQGVAGELFF. This chain connects TRBV30 to TRBJ2-2; TRBD1 matches 7 bases. J lost 6 bases, V lost 3 bases, and 7 bases had no gene match. From germline, CDR1 is GTSNPN and CDR2 SVGIG (reference sequence). The CDR3 has 14 residues.

CDR3 in DNA: TGCGCCAGCAGCCAAGGGTGGGCTTGGAATCAGCCCCAGCATTTT. Protein sequence: CASSQGWAWNQPQHF. This rearrangement joins TRBV4-1 to TRBJ1-5; D is ambiguous. The germline CDR1 and CDR2 sequences are MGHRA and YSYEKL. The CDR3 has 15 residues. Trimming stripped 1 base from V and 4 bases from J, with 11 bases between.

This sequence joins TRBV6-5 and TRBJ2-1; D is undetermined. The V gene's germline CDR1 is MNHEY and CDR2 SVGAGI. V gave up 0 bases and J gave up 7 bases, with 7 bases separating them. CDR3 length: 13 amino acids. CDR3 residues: CASSYSSKNEQFF. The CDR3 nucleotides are TGTGCCAGCAGTTACTCGAGTAAGAATGAGCAGTTCTTC.

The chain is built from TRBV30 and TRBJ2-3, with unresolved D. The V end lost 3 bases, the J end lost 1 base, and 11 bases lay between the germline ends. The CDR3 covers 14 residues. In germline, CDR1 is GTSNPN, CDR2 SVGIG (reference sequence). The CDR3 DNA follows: TGTGCCTGGAGGAGAGGAACCGGCACAGATACGCAGTATTTT. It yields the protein CAWRRGTGTDTQYF.

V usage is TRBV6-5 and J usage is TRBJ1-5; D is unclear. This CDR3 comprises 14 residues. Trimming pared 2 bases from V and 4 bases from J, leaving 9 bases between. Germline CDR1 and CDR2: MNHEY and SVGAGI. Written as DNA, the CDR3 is TGTGCCAGCAGTTACGGGCAGGCTAATCAGCCCCAGCATTTT. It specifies CASSYGQANQPQHF.